This is a list of T cell receptor beta chains from one sample in a study of cytomegalovirus exposure and HLA in healthy donors. The repertoire was sequenced with immunoSEQ multiplex PCR; TCRdb's copy has only in-frame clones and lacks some. The repertoire holds more than 95,000 clones, with 78% as singletons. Sequencing was carried out using PBMCs. These TCRs come from a man aged 40-55 years in good health and CMV-seronegative. Both conserved end residues are part of each CDR3. Fields, in order: CDR3 protein, CDR3 DNA, D gene, V gene, clone size, J gene. D genes are given only for firm matches. Clone size appears in some rows only: once, few, many, or a class for an expanded clone.

cdr3_aa: CASSPGQPQETQYF
cdr3_nt: TGTGCCAGCAGCCCCGGACAGCCTCAAGAGACCCAGTACTTC
d_call: -
v_call: TRBV9
clone_size: -
j_call: TRBJ2-5

cdr3_aa: CASSPGVRNQPQHF
cdr3_nt: TGTGCCAGCAGTCCCGGGGTAAGGAATCAGCCCCAGCATTTT
d_call: -
v_call: TRBV7-2
clone_size: -
j_call: TRBJ1-5

cdr3_aa: CAISDTGREQYF
cdr3_nt: TGTGCCATCAGTGACACAGGGCGCGAGCAGTACTTC
d_call: -
v_call: TRBV10-3
clone_size: few
j_call: TRBJ2-7

cdr3_aa: CASSVLTTAYGYTF
cdr3_nt: TGTGCCAGCAGCGTATTGACGACAGCATATGGCTACACCTTC
d_call: -
v_call: TRBV9
clone_size: few
j_call: TRBJ1-2

cdr3_aa: CASSGRESTNEKLFF
cdr3_nt: TGTGCCAGCAGCGGCAGGGAATCAACTAATGAAAAACTGTTTTTT
d_call: -
v_call: TRBV5-6
clone_size: -
j_call: TRBJ1-4

cdr3_aa: CASSSGTGLPEQYF
cdr3_nt: TGTGCCAGCAGTTCCGGGACAGGGTTGCCCGAGCAGTACTTC
d_call: TRBD1
v_call: TRBV11-2
clone_size: -
j_call: TRBJ2-7

cdr3_aa: CASSFRDGYTF
cdr3_nt: TGTGCCAGCAGCTTTCGCGATGGCTACACCTTC
d_call: -
v_call: TRBV11-2
clone_size: -
j_call: TRBJ1-2

cdr3_aa: CASTRQQGPYEQYF
cdr3_nt: TGTGCCAGCACCAGACAACAGGGACCGTACGAGCAGTACTTC
d_call: -
v_call: TRBV11-2
clone_size: -
j_call: TRBJ2-7

cdr3_aa: CASSRVFRDRLGEDSNQPQHF
cdr3_nt: TGTGCCAGTAGTAGGGTGTTCAGGGACCGATTGGGGGAGGATAGCAATCAGCCCCAGCATTTT
d_call: -
v_call: TRBV19
clone_size: -
j_call: TRBJ1-5

cdr3_aa: CASSLSFTRNEQFF
cdr3_nt: TGTGCCAGCAGCTTATCCTTTACTCGCAATGAGCAGTTCTTC
d_call: -
v_call: TRBV7-9
clone_size: -
j_call: TRBJ2-1

cdr3_aa: CASSQIGQGFLNTEAFF
cdr3_nt: TGCGCCAGCAGCCAAATAGGACAGGGTTTTTTGAACACTGAAGCTTTCTTT
d_call: TRBD1
v_call: TRBV4-1
clone_size: -
j_call: TRBJ1-1

cdr3_aa: CASHGGWGREGSPLHF
cdr3_nt: TGTGCCAGCCACGGGGGATGGGGCAGAGAAGGGTCACCCCTCCACTTT
d_call: -
v_call: TRBV27
clone_size: -
j_call: TRBJ1-6

cdr3_aa: CASSRQGVETQYF
cdr3_nt: TGTGCCAGCAGTCGACAGGGAGTTGAGACCCAGTACTTC
d_call: TRBD1
v_call: TRBV6-5
clone_size: -
j_call: TRBJ2-5

cdr3_aa: CASSLTTGRSYEQYF
cdr3_nt: TGTGCCAGCAGCTTGACGACAGGCCGCTCCTACGAGCAGTACTTC
d_call: -
v_call: TRBV5-6
clone_size: -
j_call: TRBJ2-7

cdr3_aa: CASRRGSTNEKLFF
cdr3_nt: TGTGCCAGCCGCAGGGGGTCAACTAATGAAAAACTGTTTTTT
d_call: TRBD1
v_call: TRBV7-2
clone_size: -
j_call: TRBJ1-4

cdr3_aa: CASSSTLQGMSSGANVLTF
cdr3_nt: TGTGCCAGCAGCTCGACATTACAGGGCATGAGCTCTGGGGCCAACGTCCTGACTTTC
d_call: -
v_call: TRBV5-5
clone_size: -
j_call: TRBJ2-6

cdr3_aa: CASSPGTGGETQYF
cdr3_nt: TGTGCCAGCTCACCGGGGACGGGGGGAGAGACCCAGTACTTC
d_call: TRBD2
v_call: TRBV18
clone_size: -
j_call: TRBJ2-5

cdr3_aa: CASSLRTLGSQETQYF
cdr3_nt: TGTGCCAGCAGCTTGAGGACCCTGGGGAGTCAAGAGACCCAGTACTTC
d_call: -
v_call: TRBV5-4
clone_size: -
j_call: TRBJ2-5

cdr3_aa: CSVAQGNADTQYF
cdr3_nt: TGCAGCGTTGCGCAGGGAAACGCAGATACGCAGTATTTT
d_call: -
v_call: TRBV29-1
clone_size: -
j_call: TRBJ2-3

cdr3_aa: CASRSRDRVTGELFF
cdr3_nt: TGTGCCAGCAGGAGCCGGGACAGGGTAACCGGGGAGCTGTTTTTT
d_call: TRBD1
v_call: TRBV5-4
clone_size: -
j_call: TRBJ2-2

cdr3_aa: CASSQSSGGVETQYF
cdr3_nt: TGTGCCAGCTCACAGTCCAGCGGGGGAGTGGAGACCCAGTACTTC
d_call: TRBD2
v_call: TRBV18
clone_size: -
j_call: TRBJ2-5

cdr3_aa: CASSLSAGGYGEQFF
cdr3_nt: TGCGCCAGCAGCTTATCTGCGGGGGGTTACGGTGAGCAGTTCTTC
d_call: TRBD2
v_call: TRBV5-1
clone_size: -
j_call: TRBJ2-1

cdr3_aa: CARSWGRVF
cdr3_nt: TGTGCCAGAAGCTGGGGCAGAGTCTTC
d_call: -
v_call: TRBV5-3
clone_size: -
j_call: TRBJ2-7

cdr3_aa: CASSPLGNTQYF
cdr3_nt: TGTGCCAGCAGCCCCCTCGGGAATACGCAGTATTTT
d_call: -
v_call: TRBV7-2
clone_size: few
j_call: TRBJ2-3

cdr3_aa: CASSLNPGTANTEAFF
cdr3_nt: TGTGCCAGCAGTCTTAACCCCGGGACAGCGAACACTGAAGCTTTCTTT
d_call: TRBD1
v_call: TRBV9
clone_size: few
j_call: TRBJ1-1

cdr3_aa: CASSQVEGGINIQYF
cdr3_nt: TGCGCCAGCAGCCAAGTTGAGGGGGGGATAAACATTCAGTACTTC
d_call: -
v_call: TRBV4-1
clone_size: -
j_call: TRBJ2-4

cdr3_aa: CASSPGTDGYTF
cdr3_nt: TGTGCCAGCAGCCCGGGGACAGACGGCTACACCTTC
d_call: TRBD1
v_call: TRBV7-6
clone_size: few
j_call: TRBJ1-2

cdr3_aa: CASHNRDGNTIYF
cdr3_nt: TGTGCCAGTCATAACAGGGATGGAAACACCATATATTTT
d_call: -
v_call: TRBV19
clone_size: -
j_call: TRBJ1-3

cdr3_aa: CASSLGPGLSYNEQFF
cdr3_nt: TGTGCCAGCAGCTTAGGTCCCGGTCTATCCTACAATGAGCAGTTCTTC
d_call: -
v_call: TRBV7-6
clone_size: once
j_call: TRBJ2-1

cdr3_aa: CASSLGQGNQPQHF
cdr3_nt: TGTGCCAGCAGCTTAGGGCAGGGCAATCAGCCCCAGCATTTT
d_call: -
v_call: TRBV7-9
clone_size: -
j_call: TRBJ1-5

cdr3_aa: CASSPRAGSNQPQHF
cdr3_nt: TGTGCCAGCTCACCACGGGCGGGAAGCAATCAGCCCCAGCATTTT
d_call: -
v_call: TRBV18
clone_size: -
j_call: TRBJ1-5

cdr3_aa: CSVGQDYGYTF
cdr3_nt: TGCAGCGTGGGACAGGACTATGGCTACACCTTC
d_call: TRBD1
v_call: TRBV29-1
clone_size: -
j_call: TRBJ1-2

cdr3_aa: CASSIQGLSEGYTF
cdr3_nt: TGTGCCAGTAGTATTCAGGGGTTATCAGAAGGCTACACCTTC
d_call: -
v_call: TRBV19
clone_size: -
j_call: TRBJ1-2